Detailed here is one T cell receptor (beta chain). What it binds is unknown. The CDR3 is 14 residues long. CDR1 and CDR2 (germline): DFQATT, SNEGSKA (reference sequence). Trimming shortened V by 3 bases and J by 9 bases, and 18 bases separated the two germline ends. This sample stems from a study of human T cells and chemical hapten exposure. Study at large: Small differences in pooled library volume mainly drove the variation in TCR yields per sample. Study-level findings and limits: TCRs exceeding a frequency of 1 in 1000 stayed unchanged under DPC sensitization.

It was the library that attached unique molecular identifiers to individual cDNA molecules. Using its own MiXCR run on the 5' RACE reads, TCRdb lists one record per CDR3 protein. This sample yields 110,000 or so distinct CDR3 sequences, of which roughly 19% are seen a single time; 2.8% belongs to the top ten. The starting material, unfractionated whole blood, was used for total RNA extraction. This receptor was taken from a human donor in good health. V gene TRBV20-1 combines with J gene TRBJ2-1; TRBD2 might be the D (6 bases). For the CDR3, the DNA is TGCAGTGCTAGCGTAGCAAGTGTGCGGGGTGAGCAGTTCTTC. Protein product: CSASVASVRGEQFF.